This T cell receptor (beta chain) was identified in a study of cytomegalovirus exposure and HLA in healthy donors. Study-level results: Listed as cytomegalovirus-associated were 164 TCR beta chains. Analysis was carried out at a later point, and it linked a missense DCLRE1C variant to TCR beta V- and J-gene trimming. When analyzed later, the rates of TCR association showed variation by HLA locus, with DRB1 the most and HLA-C the fewest.

Comment on this clone: The target antigen is unknown.

With 60 Vbeta and 13 Jbeta primers, the PCR was carried out. Libraries were prepared by immunoSEQ multiplex PCR; TCRdb keeps only in-frame clonotypes and omits some of them. The sample yields 130,000 to 150,000 clones, around 80% seen once. The sequenced material came from PBMCs. The clonotype comes from a middle-aged man in good health and CMV-seropositive.

The CDR3 sequence is CASSLGSGGAPDTQYF. The CDR3 DNA reads TGTGCCAGCAGCTTAGGGAGCGGGGGGGCCCCAGATACGCAGTATTTT. The chain carries TRBV7-6 and TRBJ2-3; TRBD2 agrees at 10 bases. J gave up 4 bases and V 1 base, and 5 bases lay outside the gene matches. The CDR3 is 16 residues long. Germline CDR1 SGHVS, CDR2 FNYEAQ.